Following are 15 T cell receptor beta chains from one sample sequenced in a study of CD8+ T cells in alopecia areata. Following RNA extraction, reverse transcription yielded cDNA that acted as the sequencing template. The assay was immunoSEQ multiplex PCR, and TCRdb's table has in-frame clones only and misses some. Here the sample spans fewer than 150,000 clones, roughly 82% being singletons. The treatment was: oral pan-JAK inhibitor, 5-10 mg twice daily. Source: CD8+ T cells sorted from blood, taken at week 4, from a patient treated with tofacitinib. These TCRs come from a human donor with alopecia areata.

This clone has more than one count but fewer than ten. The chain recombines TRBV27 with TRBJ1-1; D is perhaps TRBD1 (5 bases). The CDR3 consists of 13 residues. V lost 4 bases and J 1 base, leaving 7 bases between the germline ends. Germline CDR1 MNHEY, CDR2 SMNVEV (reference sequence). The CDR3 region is CASSWDRNTEAFF. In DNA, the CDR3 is TGTGCCAGCAGTTGGGACCGGAACACTGAAGCTTTCTTT.

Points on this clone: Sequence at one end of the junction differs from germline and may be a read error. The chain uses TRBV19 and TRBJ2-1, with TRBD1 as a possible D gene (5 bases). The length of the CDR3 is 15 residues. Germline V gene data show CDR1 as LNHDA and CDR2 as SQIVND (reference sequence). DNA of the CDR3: TGTGCCAGTAGTATCCCGTGGGGCTCCCACAATGAGCAGTTCTTC. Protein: CASSIPWGSHNEQFF.

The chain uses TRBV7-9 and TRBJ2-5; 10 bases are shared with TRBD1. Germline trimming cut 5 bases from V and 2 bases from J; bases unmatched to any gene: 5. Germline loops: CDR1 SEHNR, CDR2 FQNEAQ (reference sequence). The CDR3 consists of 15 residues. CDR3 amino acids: CASSIPGQGQETQYF. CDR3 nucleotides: TGTGCCAGCAGCATACCGGGACAGGGGCAAGAGACCCAGTACTTC.

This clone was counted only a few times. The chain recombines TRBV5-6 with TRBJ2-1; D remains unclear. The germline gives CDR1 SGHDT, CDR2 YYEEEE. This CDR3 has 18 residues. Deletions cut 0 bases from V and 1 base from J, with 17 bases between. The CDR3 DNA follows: TGTGCCAGCAGCTTGGTTATACAGACGAGTTTGTCCTACAATGAGCAGTTCTTC. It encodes CASSLVIQTSLSYNEQFF.

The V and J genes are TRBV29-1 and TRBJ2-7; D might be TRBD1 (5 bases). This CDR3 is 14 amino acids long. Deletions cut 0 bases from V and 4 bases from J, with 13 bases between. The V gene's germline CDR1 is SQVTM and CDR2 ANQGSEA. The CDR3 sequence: CSVEEGQGMYEQYF. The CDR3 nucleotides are TGCAGCGTTGAAGAAGGGCAGGGTATGTACGAGCAGTACTTC.

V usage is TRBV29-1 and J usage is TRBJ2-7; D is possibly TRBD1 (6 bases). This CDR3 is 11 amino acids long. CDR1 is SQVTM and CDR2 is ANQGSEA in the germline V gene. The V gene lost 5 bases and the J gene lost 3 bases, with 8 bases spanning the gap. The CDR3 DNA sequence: TGCAGCGTTAAACAGGGCTACGAGCAGTACTTC. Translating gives CSVKQGYEQYF.

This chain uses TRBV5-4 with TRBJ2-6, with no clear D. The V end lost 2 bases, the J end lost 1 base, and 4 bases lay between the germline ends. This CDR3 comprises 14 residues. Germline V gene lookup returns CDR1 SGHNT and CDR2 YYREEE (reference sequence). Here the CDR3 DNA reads TGTGCCAGCAGCTTACGGTCTGGGGCCAACGTCCTGACTTTC. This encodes CASSLRSGANVLTF.

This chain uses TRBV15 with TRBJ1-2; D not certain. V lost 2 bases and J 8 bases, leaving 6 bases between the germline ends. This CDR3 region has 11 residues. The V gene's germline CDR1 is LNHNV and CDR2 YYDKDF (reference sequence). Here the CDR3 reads CATSRNDGYTF. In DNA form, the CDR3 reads TGTGCCACCAGCAGAAATGACGGCTACACCTTC.

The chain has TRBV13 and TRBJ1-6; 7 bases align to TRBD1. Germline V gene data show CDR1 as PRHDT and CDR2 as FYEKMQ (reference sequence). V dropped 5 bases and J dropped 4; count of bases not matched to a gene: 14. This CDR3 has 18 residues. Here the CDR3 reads CASSNHRGTPGYNSPLHF. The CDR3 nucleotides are TGTGCCAGCAGCAACCACAGGGGCACTCCAGGTTATAATTCACCCCTCCACTTT.

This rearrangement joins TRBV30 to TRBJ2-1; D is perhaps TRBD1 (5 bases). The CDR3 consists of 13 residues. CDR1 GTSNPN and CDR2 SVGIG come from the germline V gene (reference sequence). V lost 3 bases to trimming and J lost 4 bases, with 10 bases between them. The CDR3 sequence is CAWSATGYNEQFF. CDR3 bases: TGTGCCTGGAGCGCTACAGGTTACAATGAGCAGTTCTTC.

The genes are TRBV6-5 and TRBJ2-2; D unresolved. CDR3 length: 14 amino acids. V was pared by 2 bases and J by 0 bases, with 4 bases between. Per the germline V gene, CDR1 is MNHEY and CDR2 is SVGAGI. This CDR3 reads CASSYGANTGELFF. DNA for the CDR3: TGTGCCAGCAGTTACGGTGCGAACACCGGGGAGCTGTTTTTT.

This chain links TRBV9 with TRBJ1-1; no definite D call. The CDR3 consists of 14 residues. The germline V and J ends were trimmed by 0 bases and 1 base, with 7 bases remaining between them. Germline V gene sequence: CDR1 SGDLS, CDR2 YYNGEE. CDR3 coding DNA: TGTGCCAGCAGCGTAGATTACACGAACACTGAAGCTTTCTTT. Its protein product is CASSVDYTNTEAFF.

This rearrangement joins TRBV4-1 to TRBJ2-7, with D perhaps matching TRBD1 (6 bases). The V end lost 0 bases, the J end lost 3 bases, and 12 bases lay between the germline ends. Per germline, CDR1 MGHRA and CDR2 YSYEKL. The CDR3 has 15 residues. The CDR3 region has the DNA TGCGCCAGCAGCCAAGACGGTAACAGGGACTACGAGCAGTACTTC. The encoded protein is CASSQDGNRDYEQYF.

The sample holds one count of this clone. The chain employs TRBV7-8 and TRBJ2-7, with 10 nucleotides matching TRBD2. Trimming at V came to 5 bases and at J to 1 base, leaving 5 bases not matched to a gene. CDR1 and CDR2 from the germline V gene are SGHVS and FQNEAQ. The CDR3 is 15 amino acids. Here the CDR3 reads CASSPLAGPSYEQYF. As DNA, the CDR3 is TGTGCCAGCAGCCCACTAGCGGGGCCTTCCTACGAGCAGTACTTC.

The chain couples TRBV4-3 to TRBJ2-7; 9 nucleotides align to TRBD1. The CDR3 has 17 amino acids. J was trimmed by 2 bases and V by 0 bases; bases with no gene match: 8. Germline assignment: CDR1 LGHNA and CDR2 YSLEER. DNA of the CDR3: TGCGCCAGCAGCCAAGATGCGGGGAGGGACAGGGCCTACGAGCAGTACTTC. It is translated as CASSQDAGRDRAYEQYF.